The present entry profiles one TCR beta chain with its context. Its antigen is currently unknown. As handled by the study authors: Clinicopathological groups supplied CDR3 differences that were used to build a distant-metastasis classifier for papillary thyroid cancer. From the PCR reads, TCRdb re-called clones with MiXCR. These V and J calls rely on TCRdb rather than the paper's analysis. The sample lists over 30,000 clones; 15% were seen once. The data derive from a study of metastatic and nonmetastatic thyroid tumors. Study context: Comparison of repertoires was carried out across blood and tumor or nodule tissue from malignant and benign thyroid patients. Findings of the study overall: Across blood and tumor, TCR beta diversity in malignant thyroid tumors was reportedly significantly higher than in benign nodules.

Thyroid surgery was preceded by no treatment in any patient. The CDR3 extends over 14 amino acids. V was shortened by 7 bases and J by 6 bases, with 13 bases between the two germline ends. CDR1 is MNHEY, CDR2 SMNVEV, per germline (reference sequence). The chain employs TRBV27 and TRBJ1-6, with no clear D. Sequenced: blood. The source of this sequence is a male donor with papillary thyroid cancer or a benign thyroid nodule (not recorded which). Some clones in this sample may be carry-over from other donors' samples. The CDR3 is CASIHAGANSPLHF. The CDR3 coding sequence is TGTGCCAGCATTCATGCAGGTGCTAATTCACCCCTCCACTTT.